This record covers a single T cell receptor beta chain. Some clones are missing from TCRdb's copy, which holds only in-frame ones; the method was immunoSEQ multiplex PCR. The data contain about 61,000 clones, more than 95% of them singletons. The data stem from a study of technical replicates of blood from a handful of donors. This CDR3 region has 15 residues. J was trimmed by 4 bases and V by 0 bases; bases with no gene match: 4. Germline loops: CDR1 SGDLS, CDR2 YYNGEE. The sample comprised T cells isolated from PBMCs. This receptor was taken from a human donor in good health. The rearrangement links TRBV9 to TRBJ2-3; 8 nucleotides align to TRBD2. The CDR3 nucleotides are TGTGCCAGCAGCGTAGGTCGGGGGGGCCCAGATACGCAGTATTTT. It encodes CASSVGRGGPDTQYF.